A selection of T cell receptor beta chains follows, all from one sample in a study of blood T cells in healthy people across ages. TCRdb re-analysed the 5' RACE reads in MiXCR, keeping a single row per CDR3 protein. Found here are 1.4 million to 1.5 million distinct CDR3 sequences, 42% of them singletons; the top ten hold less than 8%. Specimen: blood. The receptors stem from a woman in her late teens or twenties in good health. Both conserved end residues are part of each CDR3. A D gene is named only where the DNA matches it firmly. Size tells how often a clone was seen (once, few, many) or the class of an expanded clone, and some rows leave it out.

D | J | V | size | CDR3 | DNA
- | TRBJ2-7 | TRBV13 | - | CASRLEGTYYNEQYF | TGTGCCAGCAGACTAGAGGGGACCTACTACAATGAGCAGTACTTC
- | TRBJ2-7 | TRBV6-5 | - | CTSSSPESYEQYF | TGTACCAGCAGTTCGCCCGAGTCCTACGAGCAGTACTTC
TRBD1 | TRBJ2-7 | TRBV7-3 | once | CASSFLGGTGMTEQYF | TGTGCCAGCAGCTTCCTTGGGGGGACAGGGATGACCGAGCAGTACTTC
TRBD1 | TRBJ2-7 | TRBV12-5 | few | CASGLVDRVYEQYF | TGTGCTAGTGGTTTGGTAGACAGGGTCTACGAGCAGTACTTC
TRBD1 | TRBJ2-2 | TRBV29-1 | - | CSVGMRTRGITGELFF | TGCAGCGTTGGAATGCGGACCAGGGGGATCACCGGGGAGCTGTTTTTT
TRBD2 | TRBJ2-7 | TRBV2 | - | CASSVLAGGGVYNEQYF | TGTGCCAGCAGTGTACTAGCGGGAGGTGGAGTCTACAATGAGCAGTACTTC
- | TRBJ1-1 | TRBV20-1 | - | CSARDQGGRGTEAFF | TGCAGTGCTAGAGATCAAGGGGGGCGAGGCACTGAAGCTTTCTTT
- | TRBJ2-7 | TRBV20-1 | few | CSALREVSYEQYF | TGCAGTGCTCTCCGGGAAGTCTCCTACGAGCAGTACTTC
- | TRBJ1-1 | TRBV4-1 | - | CASSLGQTGGAFF | TGCGCCAGCAGCCTCGGACAGACCGGGGGAGCTTTCTTT
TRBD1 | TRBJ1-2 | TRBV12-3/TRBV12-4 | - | CASSPTGAPRYGYTF | TGTGCCAGCAGTCCGACAGGGGCCCCTAGGTATGGCTACACCTTC
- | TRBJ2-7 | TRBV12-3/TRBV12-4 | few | CASSLARGNEQYF | TGTGCCAGCAGTTTAGCACGGGGGAATGAGCAGTACTTC
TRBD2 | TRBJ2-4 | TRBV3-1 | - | CASSQVPGGQYF | TGTGCCAGCAGCCAAGTCCCGGGAGGGCAGTACTTC
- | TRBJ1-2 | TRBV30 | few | CACRGTSYGYTF | TGTGCCTGCAGGGGCACGAGCTATGGCTACACCTTC
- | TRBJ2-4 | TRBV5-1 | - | CASSSSSGGNIQYF | TGCGCCAGCAGCTCGAGTAGCGGAGGGAACATTCAGTACTTC
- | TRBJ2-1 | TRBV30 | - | CAWSIQQDNEQFF | TGTGCCTGGAGTATTCAACAGGACAATGAGCAGTTCTTC
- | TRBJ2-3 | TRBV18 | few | CASSPPGQDNTDTQYF | TGTGCCAGCTCACCACCGGGCCAGGACAACACAGATACGCAGTATTTT
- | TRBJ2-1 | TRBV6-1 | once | CASRHRDLRDTGFF | TGTGCCAGCAGGCACAGGGACCTCAGGGACACCGGGTTCTTC
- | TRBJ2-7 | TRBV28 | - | CASSIDGVTYEQYF | TGTGCCAGCAGCATAGACGGGGTAACCTACGAGCAGTACTTC
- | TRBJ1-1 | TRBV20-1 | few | CSASLLNTEAFF | TGCAGTGCTAGTTTACTGAACACTGAAGCTTTCTTT
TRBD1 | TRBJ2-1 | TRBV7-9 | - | CASSRDSQDNEQFF | TGTGCCAGCAGCCGGGACAGCCAGGACAATGAGCAGTTCTTC
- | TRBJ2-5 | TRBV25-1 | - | CASRDLGETQYF | TGTGCCAGCAGAGACTTGGGGGAGACCCAGTACTTC
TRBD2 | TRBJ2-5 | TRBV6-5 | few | CASSSGLAVVGETQYF | TGTGCCAGCAGTTCGGGACTAGCGGTGGTAGGAGAGACCCAGTACTTC
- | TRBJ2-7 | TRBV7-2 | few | CASSLVADRMSYEQYF | TGTGCCAGCAGCTTAGTGGCCGACAGGATGTCCTACGAGCAGTACTTC
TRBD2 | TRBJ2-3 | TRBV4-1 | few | CASSQPSGGGGNTQYF | TGCGCCAGCAGCCAACCTAGCGGGGGGGGTGGAAATACGCAGTATTTT
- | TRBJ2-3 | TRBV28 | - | CASSPGRFPDTQYF | TGTGCCAGCAGTCCTGGCCGGTTCCCAGATACGCAGTATTTT
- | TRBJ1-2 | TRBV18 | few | CASSPGTYTF | TGTGCCAGCTCACCTGGAACGTACACCTTC
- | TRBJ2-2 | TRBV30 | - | CAWSKFAGELFF | TGTGCCTGGAGTAAGTTCGCCGGGGAGCTGTTTTTT
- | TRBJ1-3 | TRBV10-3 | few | CAISEGTSKNTIYF | TGTGCCATCAGTGAGGGGACATCTAAAAACACCATATATTTT
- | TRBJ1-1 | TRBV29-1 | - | CSVRGKAQNTEAFF | TGCAGCGTAAGGGGGAAGGCCCAGAACACTGAAGCTTTCTTT
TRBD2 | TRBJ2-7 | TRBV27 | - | CASSLAGGREQYF | TGTGCCAGCAGTTTGGCGGGGGGGAGAGAGCAGTACTTC
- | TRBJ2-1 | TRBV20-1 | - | CSARDNGFSSYNEQFF | TGCAGTGCTAGAGATAACGGGTTCAGCTCCTACAATGAGCAGTTCTTC
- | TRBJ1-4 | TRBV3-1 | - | CASSQSRATNEKLFF | TGTGCTAGCAGTCAATCCAGGGCGACTAATGAAAAACTGTTTTTT
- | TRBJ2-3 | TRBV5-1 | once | CASSSRLRQITDTQYF | TGCGCCAGCAGCTCCCGTCTGCGACAGATCACAGATACGCAGTATTTT
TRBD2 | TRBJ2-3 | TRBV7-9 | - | CAVSGGSTDTQYF | TGTGCAGTTAGCGGGGGGAGCACAGATACGCAGTATTTT
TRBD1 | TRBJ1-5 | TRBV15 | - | CATSREGQLYQPQHF | TGTGCCACCAGCAGGGAGGGACAGCTCTATCAGCCCCAGCATTTT
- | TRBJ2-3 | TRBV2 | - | CASNRGPHTDTQYF | TGTGCCAGCAACCGCGGACCTCACACAGATACGCAGTATTTT
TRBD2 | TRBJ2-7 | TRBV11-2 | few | CASSQQTSGSYEQYF | TGTGCCAGCAGCCAACAGACTAGCGGGAGCTACGAGCAGTACTTC
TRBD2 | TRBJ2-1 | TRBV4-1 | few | CASSQDWGTSGAYNEQFF | TGCGCCAGCAGCCAAGACTGGGGGACTAGCGGGGCCTACAATGAGCAGTTCTTC
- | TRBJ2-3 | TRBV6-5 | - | CASSYGSPDTQYF | TGTGCCAGCAGTTACGGTAGCCCAGATACGCAGTATTTT
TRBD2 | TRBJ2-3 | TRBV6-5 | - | CASSYGTSGGATDTQYF | TGTGCCAGCAGTTACGGCACTAGCGGGGGGGCCACAGATACGCAGTATTTT
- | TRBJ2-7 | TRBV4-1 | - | CASTGRDSYEQYF | TGCGCCAGCACAGGACGGGACTCCTACGAGCAGTACTTC
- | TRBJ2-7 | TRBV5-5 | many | CASSLLQGSYEQYF | TGTGCCAGCAGCTTGTTGCAGGGGTCCTACGAGCAGTACTTC
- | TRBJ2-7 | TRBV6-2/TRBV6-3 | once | CASSYPAPEQYF | TGTGCCAGCAGTTACCCGGCGCCCGAGCAGTACTTC
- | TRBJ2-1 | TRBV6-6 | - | CASSPLASYTNEQFF | TGTGCCAGCAGTCCCCTCGCGTCGTACACCAATGAGCAGTTCTTC
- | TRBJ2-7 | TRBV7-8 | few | CASSFSDLSSYEQYF | TGTGCCAGCAGCTTTAGTGACTTGAGCTCCTACGAGCAGTACTTC
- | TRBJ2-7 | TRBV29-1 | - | CSVEDSESSYNEQYF | TGCAGCGTTGAAGATTCGGAGTCCTCCTACAATGAGCAGTACTTC
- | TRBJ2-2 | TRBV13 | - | CASSPQGFNTGELFF | TGTGCCAGCAGCCCCCAGGGGTTTAACACCGGGGAGCTGTTTTTT
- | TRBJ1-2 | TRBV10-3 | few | CAISAQGPNYGYTF | TGTGCCATCAGCGCACAGGGACCAAACTATGGCTACACCTTC